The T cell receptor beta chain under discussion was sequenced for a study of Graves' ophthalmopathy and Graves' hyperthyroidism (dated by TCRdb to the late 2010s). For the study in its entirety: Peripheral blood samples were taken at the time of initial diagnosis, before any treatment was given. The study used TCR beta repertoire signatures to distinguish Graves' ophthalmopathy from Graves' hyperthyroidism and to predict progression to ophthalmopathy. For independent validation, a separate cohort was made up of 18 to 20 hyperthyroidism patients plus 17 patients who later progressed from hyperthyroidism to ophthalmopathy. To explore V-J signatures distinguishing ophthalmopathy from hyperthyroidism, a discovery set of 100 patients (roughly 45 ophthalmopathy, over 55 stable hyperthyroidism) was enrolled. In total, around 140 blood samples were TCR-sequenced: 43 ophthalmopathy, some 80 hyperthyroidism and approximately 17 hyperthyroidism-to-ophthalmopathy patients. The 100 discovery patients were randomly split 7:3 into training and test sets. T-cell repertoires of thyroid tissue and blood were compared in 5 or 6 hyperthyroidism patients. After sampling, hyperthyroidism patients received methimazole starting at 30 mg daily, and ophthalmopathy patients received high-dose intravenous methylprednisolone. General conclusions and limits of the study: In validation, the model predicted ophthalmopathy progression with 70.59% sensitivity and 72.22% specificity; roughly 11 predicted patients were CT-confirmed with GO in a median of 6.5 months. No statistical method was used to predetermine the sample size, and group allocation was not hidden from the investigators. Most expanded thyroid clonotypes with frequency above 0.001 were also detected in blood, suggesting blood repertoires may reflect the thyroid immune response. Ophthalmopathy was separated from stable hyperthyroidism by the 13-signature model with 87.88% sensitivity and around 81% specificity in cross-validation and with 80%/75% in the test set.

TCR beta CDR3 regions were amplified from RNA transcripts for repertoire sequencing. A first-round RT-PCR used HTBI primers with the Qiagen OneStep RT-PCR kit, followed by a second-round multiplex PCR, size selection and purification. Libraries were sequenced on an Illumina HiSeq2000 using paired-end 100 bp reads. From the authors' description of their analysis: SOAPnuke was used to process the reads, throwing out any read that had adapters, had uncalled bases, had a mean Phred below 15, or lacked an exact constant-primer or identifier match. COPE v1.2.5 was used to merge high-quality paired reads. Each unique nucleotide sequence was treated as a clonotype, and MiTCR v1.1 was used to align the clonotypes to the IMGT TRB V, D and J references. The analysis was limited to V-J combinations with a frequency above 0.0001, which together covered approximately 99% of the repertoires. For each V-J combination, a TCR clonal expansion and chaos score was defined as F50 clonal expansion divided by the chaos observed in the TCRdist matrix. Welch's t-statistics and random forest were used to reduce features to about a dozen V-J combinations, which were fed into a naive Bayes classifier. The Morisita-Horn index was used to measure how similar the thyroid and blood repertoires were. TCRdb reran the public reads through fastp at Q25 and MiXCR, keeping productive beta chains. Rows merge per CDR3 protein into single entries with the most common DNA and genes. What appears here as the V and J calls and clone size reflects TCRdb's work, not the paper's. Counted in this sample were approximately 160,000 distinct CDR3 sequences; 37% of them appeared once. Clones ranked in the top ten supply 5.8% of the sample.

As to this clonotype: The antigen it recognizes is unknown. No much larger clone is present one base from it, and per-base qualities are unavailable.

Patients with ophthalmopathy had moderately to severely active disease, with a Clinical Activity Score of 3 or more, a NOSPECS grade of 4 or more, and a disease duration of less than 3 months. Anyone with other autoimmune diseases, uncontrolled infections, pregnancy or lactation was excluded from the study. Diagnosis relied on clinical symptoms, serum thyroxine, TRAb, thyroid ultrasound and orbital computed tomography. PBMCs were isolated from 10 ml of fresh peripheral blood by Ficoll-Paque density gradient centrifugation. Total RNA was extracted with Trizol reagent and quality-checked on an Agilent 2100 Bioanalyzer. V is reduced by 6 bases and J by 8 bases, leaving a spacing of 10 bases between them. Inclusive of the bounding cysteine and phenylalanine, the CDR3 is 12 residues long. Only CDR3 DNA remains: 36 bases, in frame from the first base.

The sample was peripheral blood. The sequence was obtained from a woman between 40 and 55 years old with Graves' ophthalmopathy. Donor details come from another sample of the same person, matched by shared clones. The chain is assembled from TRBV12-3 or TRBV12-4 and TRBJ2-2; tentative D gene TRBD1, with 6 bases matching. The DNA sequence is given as TGTGCCAGCAGCATCACAGGGGGGGAGCTGTTTTTT. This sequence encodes CASSITGGELFF.